One sample yielded the 16 T cell receptor beta chains listed below, sequenced in a study of beta chain features in type 1 diabetes. cDNA synthesis used the whole RNA isolate, giving expressed TCRB sequences. Assay used: immunoSEQ multiplex PCR; TCRdb lists only in-frame clones, some missing. Of about 140,000 clones in the sample, approximately 9.8% were seen once. The source material was central memory CD4+ T cells from blood. These receptors were taken from a middle-aged woman in good health.

This CDR3 reads CASAEDWSVKTQYF. CDR3 nucleotides: TGTGCCAGCGCGGAGGACTGGTCGGTTAAGACCCAGTACTTC. This chain links TRBV7-6 with TRBJ2-5; maybe TRBD2 (5 bases). V was trimmed by 8 bases and J by 6 bases, leaving 19 bases between them. Per the germline V gene, CDR1 is SGHVS and CDR2 is FNYEAQ. This CDR3 contains 14 residues.

Only a few counts were recorded for this clone. The chain recombines TRBV5-1 with TRBJ1-2; TRBD1 aligns across 10 bases. CDR1 and CDR2 (germline): SGHRS, YFSETQ. V shed 4 bases, J shed 6 bases, and the junction held 3 bases outside the gene matches. The CDR3 has 13 amino acids. The CDR3 region is CASSPGTGDGYTF. In DNA form, the CDR3 reads TGCGCCAGCAGCCCAGGGACAGGGGATGGCTACACCTTC.

This clone was picked up a small number of times. The V call is TRBV2, the J call TRBJ2-3, with 12 bases lining up with TRBD2. The CDR3 has 14 amino acids. The V gene's germline CDR1 is SNHLY and CDR2 FYNNEI. Trimming removed 7 bases from V and 5 bases from J; junction bases left unmatched: 4. The CDR3 DNA follows: TGTGCCAGCAACCTAGCGGGGGGGCTAGATACGCAGTATTTT. Protein product: CASNLAGGLDTQYF.

This clone was seen more than once but under ten times. The chain links TRBV29-1 to TRBJ2-7; D is possibly TRBD1 (5 bases). The ends were cut back, 4 bases at V and 2 bases at J, with 12 bases in the middle. The CDR3 has 13 amino acids. The germline gives CDR1 SQVTM, CDR2 ANQGSEA. CDR3 bases: TGCAGCGTTGTTTCGACAGAAACCTACGAGCAGTACTTC. Its translation: CSVVSTETYEQYF.

This sequence joins TRBV6-1 and TRBJ2-7, with D maybe TRBD2 (5 bases). Between the trimmed V and J ends, which lost 8 bases and 4 bases, there was a span of 15 bases. The CDR3 spans 13 residues. Germline CDR1 reads MNHNS; CDR2 reads SASEGT. DNA of the CDR3: TGTGCCAGCGGTAGGGCGTCGGGGTACGAGCAGTACTTC. Encoded protein: CASGRASGYEQYF.

The rearrangement uses TRBV5-6 and TRBJ2-1; a possible D gene is TRBD1 (5 bases). V gave up 0 bases and J gave up 8 bases, with 15 bases separating them. The CDR3 contains 15 residues. CDR1 is SGHDT, CDR2 YYEEEE, per germline. The CDR3 loop reads CASSLGQILGYEQFF. CDR3 coding DNA: TGTGCCAGCAGCTTGGGACAGATCCTGGGGTATGAGCAGTTCTTC.

The chain's CDR3 is CASSYDRENSPLHF. The DNA for the CDR3 is TGTGCCAGCAGCTACGACAGGGAGAATTCACCCCTCCACTTT. This sequence joins TRBV7-8 and TRBJ1-6; 7 nucleotides line up with TRBD1. Germline loops: CDR1 SGHVS, CDR2 FQNEAQ. This CDR3 has 14 residues. J lost 7 bases, V lost 4 bases, and 4 bases had no gene match.

This clone is a singleton in its sample. The chain is built from TRBV5-4 and TRBJ2-3; D possibly corresponds to TRBD2 (6 bases). This CDR3 spans 13 amino acids. Between the trimmed V and J ends, which lost 4 bases and 5 bases, there was a span of 11 bases. Germline CDR1 is SGHNT and CDR2 is YYREEE (reference sequence). The CDR3 loop is CASSTWGGDTQYF. CDR3 nucleotide sequence: TGTGCCAGCAGCACCTGGGGAGGAGATACGCAGTATTTT. Drawing the rest from reference TRBV5-4 and TRBJ2-3, the complete variable domain is ETGVTQSPTHLIKTRGQQVTLRCSSQSGHNTVSWYQQALGQGPQFIFQYYREEENGRGNFPPRFSGLQFPNYSSELNVNALELDDSALYLCASSTWGGDTQYFGPGTRLTVL.

This clone came up a few times. The chain uses TRBV18 and TRBJ1-1; a possible D gene is TRBD1 (6 bases). This CDR3 comprises 14 residues. Germline V gene sequence: CDR1 KGHSH, CDR2 LQKENI. V gave up 8 bases and J gave up 0 bases, with 13 bases separating them. CDR3 coding DNA: TGTGCCAGCGAGAAACAGGGATTGAACACTGAAGCTTTCTTT. Translated, it gives CASEKQGLNTEAFF.

The chain is built from TRBV27 and TRBJ2-1; no firm D call. Deletions cut 3 bases from V and 0 bases from J, with 18 bases between. This CDR3 has 18 amino acids. In germline, CDR1 is MNHEY, CDR2 SMNVEV (reference sequence). The chain's CDR3 is CASSLVDDFPSSYNEQFF. CDR3 DNA: TGTGCCAGCAGTTTGGTCGATGACTTCCCGAGCTCCTACAATGAGCAGTTCTTC.

The chain employs TRBV6-5 and TRBJ2-2, with D unresolved. The CDR3 has 13 amino acids. V was shortened by 2 bases and J by 9 bases, with 10 bases between the two germline ends. Germline V gene data show CDR1 as MNHEY and CDR2 as SVGAGI. The CDR3 DNA sequence: TGTGCCAGCAGTTACCGCCAGGCATGGGAGCTGTTTTTT. Its protein is CASSYRQAWELFF.

In this sample, this clone turned up a few times. The chain recombines TRBV6-1 with TRBJ2-3, with D tentatively TRBD2 (5 bases). This CDR3 contains 14 residues. Looked up from germline, CDR1 is MNHNS and CDR2 is SASEGT. With 6 bases removed from V and 5 bases from J, the gap between germline ends came to 15 bases. The CDR3 DNA reads as TGTGCCAGCAGGGGCGGAGGAAGTGGAGATACGCAGTATTTT. Amino acids: CASRGGGSGDTQYF.

This clone was counted ten times or more. The rearrangement joins TRBV23-1 to TRBJ1-6, with TRBD1 identical over 8 bases. TRBV23-1 is identified as an open reading frame with a role that is uncertain. V gave up 5 bases and J gave up 0 bases; unmatched junction bases: 3. The CDR3 has 16 residues. The CDR3 here is CASSGTGCSYNSPLHF. The CDR3, as DNA: TGCGCCAGCAGTGGGACAGGCTGCTCCTATAATTCACCCCTCCACTTT.

The CDR3 sequence: CSGKSGGGYNEQFF. The CDR3 DNA reads as TGCAGCGGAAAAAGCGGGGGGGGCTACAATGAGCAGTTCTTC. The V call is TRBV29-1, the J call TRBJ2-1; TRBD2 aligns across 10 bases. This CDR3 region has 14 residues. J gave up 3 bases and V 7 bases, and 6 bases lay outside the gene matches. Germline CDR1 SQVTM, CDR2 ANQGSEA.

CDR3 amino acids: CASSFSSGSEETQYF. CDR3 DNA: TGTGCCAGCAGCTTCTCTAGCGGCTCTGAAGAGACCCAGTACTTC. The rearrangement joins TRBV11-2 to TRBJ2-5, with 7 bases that match TRBD2. The CDR3 is made up of 15 amino acids. Unmatched junction bases numbered 7, after V lost 3 bases and J lost 3 bases. The germline gives CDR1 SGHAT, CDR2 FQNNGV.

This clone showed up just a few times. V and J are TRBV6-5 and TRBJ1-5; D is uncertain. V lost 0 bases and J 5 bases, leaving 11 bases between the germline ends. The germline V gene has CDR1 MNHEY and CDR2 SVGAGI. CDR3 length equals 15 residues. Written as DNA, the CDR3 is TGTGCCAGCAGTTACTCAACCAGTATGGATCAGCCCCAGCATTTT. This encodes CASSYSTSMDQPQHF.